Listed here are 3 T cell receptor beta chains from one sample, sequenced in a study of shared clonotypes between healthy human individuals. As defined, naive CD8 cells were CD45RO-negative and positively selected for CCR7, with terminally differentiated effector memory CD45RA+ cells excluded. Generated by immunoSEQ multiplex PCR, the TCRdb table keeps only in-frame clones and is missing some. The sample includes some 1,900,000 clones, less than 95% of them seen just once. The sample comprised naive CD8+ T cells sorted from blood. The source of these receptors is a man in his late teens or twenties in good health.

The chain couples TRBV4-1 to TRBJ2-7, with TRBD1 as a possible D gene (5 bases). This CDR3 has 13 amino acids. Per the germline V gene, CDR1 is MGHRA and CDR2 is YSYEKL. With 4 bases removed from V and 4 bases from J, the gap between germline ends came to 11 bases. Written as DNA, the CDR3 is TGCGCCAGCAGCCCCCCCGGACATTACGAGCAGTACTTC. Protein: CASSPPGHYEQYF.

The chain carries TRBV4-3 and TRBJ1-1, with unresolved D. Germline V CDR1 and CDR2: LGHNA, YSLEER. The CDR3 totals 15 residues. Trimming removed 0 bases at V and 0 bases at J, with 8 bases between. The CDR3 nucleotides read TGCGCCAGCAGCCAAGACTACAGCTTGAACACTGAAGCTTTCTTT. Translation gives CASSQDYSLNTEAFF.

V usage is TRBV9 and J usage is TRBJ2-7; 8 nucleotides agree with TRBD2. The CDR3 extends over 15 amino acids. The junction had 7 bases not matched to a gene; V was cut back by 0 bases and J by 5 bases. Germline V lookup: CDR1 SGDLS, CDR2 YYNGEE. The CDR3 DNA is TGTGCCAGCAGCGTAGGGCTAGCGGGTAATCACGAGCAGTACTTC. It codes for CASSVGLAGNHEQYF.